The 26 T cell receptor beta chains below all came from one sample that was sequenced in a study of blood T cell repertoires in COVID-19. The table came from immunoSEQ multiplex PCR; TCRdb's copy has only in-frame clones and leaves some out. Of about 110,000 clones in the sample, 70% to 80% are singletons; the top ten hold 6.2%. The specimen sequenced was peripheral blood. These receptors were obtained from a man of 80 years or more with COVID-19, enrolled during active disease.

The chain employs TRBV6-1 and TRBJ1-1; unclear D gene. Germline values: CDR1 MNHNS, CDR2 SASEGT. The germline V and J ends were trimmed by 2 bases and 6 bases, with 13 bases remaining between them. There are 14 residues in the CDR3. The CDR3 bases are TGTGCCAGCAGTGAACGCCGGGAGTCGGCTGAAGCTTTCTTT. This gives the protein CASSERRESAEAFF.

The chain combines TRBV5-1 with TRBJ2-5, with 12 bases identical to TRBD2. Germline V gene sequence: CDR1 SGHRS, CDR2 YFSETQ. The CDR3 is 16 residues long. V lost 0 bases to trimming and J lost 4 bases; unmatched junction nucleotides: 4. The CDR3: CASSLVLAGGGETQYF. Here the CDR3 DNA reads TGCGCCAGCAGCTTGGTTCTAGCGGGAGGGGGAGAGACCCAGTACTTC.

The chain joins TRBV14 to TRBJ2-7, with TRBD1 matching over 9 bases. Unmatched junction bases numbered 9, after V lost 4 bases and J lost 5 bases. This CDR3 has 15 amino acids. The germline V gene has CDR1 SGHDN and CDR2 FVKESK. This CDR3 reads CASSRDGTGMDEQYF. CDR3 DNA sequence: TGTGCCAGCAGCCGAGACGGGACAGGGATGGACGAGCAGTACTTC.

This clone was counted a few times. The chain couples TRBV7-2 to TRBJ1-2; the match to TRBD1 covers 7 bases. Germline assignment: CDR1 SGHTA and CDR2 FQGNSA. Trimming took 5 bases from V and 4 from J; bases not matched to a gene: 13. This CDR3 has 16 residues. CDR3 coding DNA: TGTGCCAGCAGCCCTGGACAGGCGGGCAATTCCTATGGCTACACCTTC. The encoded protein is CASSPGQAGNSYGYTF.

The chain links TRBV12-3 or TRBV12-4 to TRBJ2-1; D is unresolved. The CDR3 length is 13 residues. Trimming pared 2 bases from V and 6 bases from J, leaving 8 bases between. CDR3 amino acids: CASSLSGLNEQFF. As DNA, the CDR3 is TGTGCCAGCAGTTTATCCGGTCTCAATGAGCAGTTCTTC.

The chain carries TRBV6-2 or TRBV6-3 and TRBJ2-1; D gene unclear. V was clipped by 0 bases and J by 10 bases, with 16 bases between them. The CDR3 runs 15 residues. Germline V gene data show CDR1 as MNHEY and CDR2 as SVGEGT. The CDR3 DNA reads as TGTGCCAGCAGTTACTCATTAAGAACCCTGCGGGAGCAGTTCTTC. Protein product: CASSYSLRTLREQFF.

The chain joins TRBV6-6 to TRBJ1-3; 7 bases align to TRBD1. With 5 bases clipped from V and 4 bases from J, the junction kept 5 bases outside the gene matches. This CDR3 has 14 amino acids. CDR1 and CDR2 from the germline V gene are MNHNY and SVGAGI (reference sequence). The CDR3 spells CASSGGTDGNTIYF. As DNA, the CDR3 is TGTGCCAGCAGTGGGGGGACAGACGGAAACACCATATATTTT.

The chain is built from TRBV5-1 and TRBJ2-4; possibly TRBD1 for D (6 bases). Germline assignment: CDR1 SGHRS and CDR2 YFSETQ. Trimming removed 4 bases from V and 5 bases from J, with 13 bases in between. There are 14 residues in the CDR3. CDR3 nucleotides: TGCGCCAGCAGCGAACAGGGAATCCAAAACATTCAGTACTTC. This translates into CASSEQGIQNIQYF.

V usage is TRBV18 and J usage is TRBJ1-3; TRBD1 matches at 8 bases. This CDR3 spans 16 amino acids. Germline-derived CDR1 and CDR2 are KGHSH and LQKENI. V shed 4 bases and J 2 bases; nucleotides not matched to a gene: 7. The chain's CDR3 is CASSQLGQGAGNTIYF. The DNA of the CDR3 is TGTGCCAGCTCACAACTCGGACAGGGAGCTGGAAACACCATATATTTT.

The rearrangement links TRBV18 to TRBJ1-6; possible D gene TRBD1, 5 bases. The CDR3 totals 15 residues. Germline V lookup: CDR1 KGHSH, CDR2 LQKENI. The germline V and J ends were trimmed by 8 bases and 7 bases, with 18 bases remaining between them. The CDR3, as DNA: TGTGCCAGCGGACAAGGACGGCTTTTAAATTCACCCCTCCACTTT. It encodes CASGQGRLLNSPLHF.

The chain recombines TRBV6-5 with TRBJ2-1; TRBD1 might be the D (6 bases). With 0 bases removed from V and 7 bases from J, the gap between germline ends came to 13 bases. Germline CDR1 is MNHEY and CDR2 is SVGAGI. This CDR3 has 15 residues. The CDR3 coding sequence is TGTGCCAGCAGTTACTCGACAGGCGGAAGGAATGAGCAGTTCTTC. Protein product: CASSYSTGGRNEQFF.

This chain connects TRBV6-5 to TRBJ1-6, with D perhaps matching TRBD1 (6 bases). V lost 8 bases to trimming and J lost 10 bases, with 18 bases between them. The CDR3 has 14 residues. CDR1 MNHEY and CDR2 SVGAGI come from the germline V gene. CDR3 loop: CASWLGQDSSPLHF. CDR3 bases: TGTGCCAGCTGGTTGGGACAAGATAGCTCACCCCTCCACTTT.

The CDR3 protein is CASSWNRGYEQYF. CDR3 sequence (DNA): TGTGCCAGCAGTTGGAACAGGGGGTACGAGCAGTACTTC. The chain is built from TRBV12-3 or TRBV12-4 and TRBJ2-7, with TRBD1 matching over 8 bases. V was clipped by 4 bases and J by 4 bases; unmatched bases: 3. This CDR3 spans 13 amino acids.

The chain couples TRBV9 to TRBJ2-3, with a tentative D call TRBD2 (7 bases). The CDR3 extends over 17 amino acids. Germline V lookup: CDR1 SGDLS, CDR2 YYNGEE. V lost 3 bases to trimming and J lost 3 bases, with 20 bases between them. DNA of the CDR3: TGTGCCAGCAGCGCTCGTCTGGGGGGGGCGAGGACAGATACGCAGTATTTT. This sequence encodes CASSARLGGARTDTQYF.

This chain joins TRBV14 and TRBJ2-1; 14 nucleotides line up with TRBD2. Germline lookup yields CDR1 SGHDN and CDR2 FVKESK. J lost 5 bases, V lost 5 bases, and 8 bases had no gene match. This CDR3 has 17 residues. CDR3 nucleotide sequence: TGTGCCAGCAGCAAATTGGGACTAGCGGGAGAGAACAATGAGCAGTTCTTC. It yields the protein CASSKLGLAGENNEQFF.

The chain combines TRBV2 with TRBJ1-6; D perhaps matches TRBD1 (5 bases). Germline CDR1 is SNHLY and CDR2 is FYNNEI. V was pared by 6 bases and J by 9 bases, with 15 bases between. The CDR3 runs to 14 residues. The CDR3 region is CASRAQGRVSPLHF. CDR3 sequence (DNA): TGTGCCAGCAGAGCCCAGGGAAGGGTTTCACCCCTCCACTTT.

This clone was picked up a small number of times. The chain recombines TRBV7-9 with TRBJ1-2; 9 bases agree with TRBD1. V gave up 3 bases and J gave up 4 bases; unmatched junction bases: 3. The V gene's germline CDR1 is SEHNR and CDR2 FQNEAQ (reference sequence). The CDR3 covers 14 residues. CDR3 in amino acids: CASSLDRGLYGYTF. CDR3 nucleotides: TGTGCCAGCAGCTTGGACAGGGGACTCTATGGCTACACCTTC.

J is TRBJ2-2 and V is TRBV6-5, with 11 bases aligning to TRBD2. CDR3 length: 12 residues. In germline, CDR1 is MNHEY, CDR2 SVGAGI. The CDR3 loop is CAVAGGTGELFF. The CDR3 DNA sequence: TGTGCAGTAGCGGGAGGGACCGGGGAGCTGTTTTTT.

V gene TRBV7-3 combines with J gene TRBJ1-1, with D possibly TRBD1 on 5 matching bases. The length of the CDR3 is 17 residues. V lost 0 bases to trimming and J lost 1 base, with 15 bases between them. Per the germline V gene, CDR1 is SGHTA and CDR2 is FQGTGA. Here the CDR3 reads CASSLTAREYRNTEAFF. CDR3 in DNA: TGTGCCAGCAGCTTAACGGCCAGGGAATATCGGAACACTGAAGCTTTCTTT.

The CDR3 DNA sequence: TGTGCCAGCAGTTCCTCACATGACAAGATCTACAATGAGCAGTTCTTC. This encodes CASSSSHDKIYNEQFF. The chain uses TRBV27 and TRBJ2-1; D gene uncertain. Germline V gives CDR1 MNHEY, CDR2 SMNVEV (reference sequence). The CDR3 is made up of 16 amino acids. The V end was cut by 4 bases, the J end by 3 bases, with 16 bases between.

There are a few counts of this clone. The chain joins TRBV7-2 to TRBJ2-3; D unclear. This CDR3 spans 14 amino acids. Between the trimmed V and J ends, which lost 5 bases and 1 base, there was a span of 10 bases. Germline CDR1 SGHTA, CDR2 FQGNSA. CDR3 bases: TGTGCCAGCAGCCGCAAGCTGGGCACAGATACGCAGTATTTT. Translation: CASSRKLGTDTQYF.

The V call is TRBV6-6, the J call TRBJ2-3; maybe TRBD2 (5 bases). Germline loops: CDR1 MNHNY, CDR2 SVGAGI (reference sequence). V was clipped by 7 bases and J by 4 bases, with 27 bases between them. This CDR3 comprises 18 residues. CDR3 coding DNA: TGTGCCAGCACTCGGGGTCTTACCCCACTAGGTGGGTCAGATACGCAGTATTTT. The encoded protein is CASTRGLTPLGGSDTQYF.

The chain combines TRBV25-1 with TRBJ1-1; 7 nucleotides agree with TRBD1. V lost 1 base, J lost 4 bases, and 6 bases stayed unmatched. CDR1 is MGHDK and CDR2 is SYGVNS in the germline V gene. CDR3 length: 15 amino acids. CDR3 region: CASSESDRVSTEAFF. The CDR3, as DNA: TGTGCCAGCAGTGAATCTGACAGGGTGAGCACTGAAGCTTTCTTT. Full variable domain (remainder filled in from reference TRBV25-1 and TRBJ1-1): EADIYQTPRYLVIGTGKKITLECSQTMGHDKMYWYQQDPGMELHLIHYSYGVNSTEKGDLSSESTVSRIRTEHFPLTLESARPSHTSQYLCASSESDRVSTEAFFGQGTRLTVV.

The chain links TRBV18 to TRBJ1-1; no clear D. Germline loops: CDR1 KGHSH, CDR2 LQKENI. Trimming stripped 5 bases from V and 7 bases from J, with 14 bases between. There are 13 residues in the CDR3. The CDR3 region has the DNA TGTGCCAGCTCAACAATGGCCACGGGTGAAGCTTTCTTT. Its translation is CASSTMATGEAFF.

The CDR3 is CASSSGQGAYEQYF. The CDR3 DNA is TGTGCCAGCAGCTCAGGACAGGGGGCCTACGAGCAGTACTTC. This chain joins TRBV5-6 and TRBJ2-7, with 10 bases aligning to TRBD1. The trim removed 3 bases at V and 2 bases at J, leaving 2 bases unmatched. Germline V lookup: CDR1 SGHDT, CDR2 YYEEEE. The CDR3 is 14 residues long.

The gene calls are TRBV10-1 and TRBJ2-7; D remains unclear. Germline V CDR1 and CDR2: WNHNN, SYGVQD (reference sequence). The length of the CDR3 is 13 residues. V lost 6 bases to trimming and J lost 3 bases, with 12 bases between them. CDR3 residues: CASSRGASYEQYF. CDR3 nucleotide sequence: TGCGCCAGCAGCCGAGGTGCTAGCTACGAGCAGTACTTC.